The clone carrying this T cell receptor (beta chain) was seen a handful of times. Its antigen is unidentified. This record belongs to a study of CD8 T cells in ankylosing spondylitis. Findings and limits, study-wide: Researchers report that disease-linked clones proved CD8+ and relatively rare in peripheral blood. Disease-associated clones were reportedly significantly overrepresented in matched ankylosing spondylitis synovial fluid. Ankylosing spondylitis blood seemed to carry a telltale TCR beta motif made of eight highly homologous variants.

For TCR beta, libraries came from quantitative 5'-RACE with molecular barcodes. TCRdb called the 5' RACE reads again in MiXCR, with one record for every CDR3 protein. This sample has fewer than 750,000 distinct CDR3 sequences, with roughly 19% found just once. Germline V gives CDR1 LGHDT, CDR2 YNNKEL (reference sequence). V shed 4 bases and J shed 0 bases, with 13 bases lying between them. The CDR3 loop spans 16 amino acids. Input material: blood, either unsorted or a sorted T cell fraction (not recorded which). The V gene is TRBV3-1, the J gene TRBJ1-3; D is ambiguous. This receptor was obtained from a male donor with ankylosing spondylitis. CDR3 DNA sequence: TGTGCCAGCAGCCCGGCTCTCTTTTACTCTGGAAACACCATATATTTT. Protein product: CASSPALFYSGNTIYF.